These T cell receptor beta chains were read from a single sample in a study of T-cell reconstitution after alpha-beta-depleted transplantation in children. Each CDR3 protein gets one entry after TCRdb re-called the PCR reads with MiXCR. The sample has fewer than 700,000 distinct CDR3 sequences; 10% to 15% are singletons. The sequences come from PBMCs, mostly from graft donor cells, collected 360 days after TCRalphabeta/CD19-depleted stem cell transplant. Receptors were obtained from a male patient younger than 18 who had a stem cell transplant for acute myeloid leukemia, so the T cells may come from the graft donor. CDR3s include the opening cysteine and the closing phenylalanine or tryptophan. The order of the fields is CDR3 protein, CDR3 DNA, D gene, clone size, J gene, V gene. A D gene is named only where the DNA matches it firmly. Size tells how often a clone was seen (once, few, many) or the class of an expanded clone, and some rows leave it out.

CASSREGTEAFF | TGTGCCAGCAGCAGGGAGGGCACTGAAGCTTTCTTT | NA | NA | TRBJ1-1 | TRBV2
CASSPLGATNEKLFF | TGTGCCAGCTCCCCCCTTGGTGCAACTAATGAAAAACTGTTTTTT | NA | NA | TRBJ1-4 | TRBV18
CASSVGSGRAHEQYF | TGTGCCAGCAGCGTAGGGAGCGGGAGGGCCCACGAGCAGTACTTC | TRBD2 | many | TRBJ2-7 | TRBV9
CASRPGALGDTQYF | TGTGCCAGCAGGCCAGGGGCCCTAGGGGATACGCAGTATTTT | NA | few | TRBJ2-3 | TRBV27
CASSQVLAYEQYF | TGCGCCAGCAGCCAAGTGCTGGCCTACGAGCAGTACTTC | NA | few | TRBJ2-7 | TRBV4-3
CSASHPAKYNEQFF | TGCAGTGCTAGCCATCCGGCAAAATACAATGAGCAGTTCTTC | NA | few | TRBJ2-1 | TRBV20-1
CASSVGLAGGRFSYEQYF | TGTGCCAGCAGCGTAGGGTTGGCGGGAGGCCGCTTCTCCTACGAGCAGTACTTC | TRBD2 | few | TRBJ2-7 | TRBV9
CSAKKSRVAGITDTQYF | TGCAGTGCTAAGAAATCGCGGGTAGCGGGGATAACAGATACGCAGTATTTT | TRBD2 | NA | TRBJ2-3 | TRBV20-1
CASSRGSRGSWETQYF | TGTGCCAGCAGCCGGGGTTCTAGGGGCAGCTGGGAGACCCAGTACTTC | NA | few | TRBJ2-5 | TRBV4-2
CASSLVIPSGSTNEQFF | TGCGCCAGCAGCTTGGTGATCCCTAGCGGGAGCACCAATGAGCAGTTCTTC | TRBD2 | NA | TRBJ2-1 | TRBV5-1
CASSYSSIWTSGMSYNEQFF | TGTGCCAGCAGTTACTCGTCGATCTGGACTAGCGGGATGTCCTACAATGAGCAGTTCTTC | TRBD2 | NA | TRBJ2-1 | TRBV6-2/TRBV6-3
CASSPWTGARKNIQYF | TGTGCCAGCAGCCCCTGGACAGGGGCCCGCAAAAACATTCAGTACTTC | TRBD1 | NA | TRBJ2-4 | TRBV11-2
CSARAGLGSGNTIYF | TGCAGTGCTAGAGCGGGGTTAGGCTCTGGAAACACCATATATTTT | NA | few | TRBJ1-3 | TRBV20-1
CASSPSTGKETQYF | TGCGCCAGCAGCCCCTCCACGGGAAAAGAGACCCAGTACTTC | NA | NA | TRBJ2-5 | TRBV5-1
CASSLGGRYPNEQFF | TGTGCCAGCAGCTTGGGCGGGAGATACCCCAATGAGCAGTTCTTC | TRBD2 | few | TRBJ2-1 | TRBV7-2
CASSLDTSYGYTF | TGCGCCAGCAGCCTTGACACCTCCTATGGCTACACCTTC | NA | many | TRBJ1-2 | TRBV5-1
CSLTGTISNEQFF | TGCAGCTTAACCGGGACCATTTCTAATGAGCAGTTCTTC | NA | NA | TRBJ2-1 | TRBV29-1
CATSDLLRAQETQYF | TGTGCCACCAGTGATTTGTTGAGGGCCCAAGAGACCCAGTACTTC | NA | NA | TRBJ2-5 | TRBV24-1
CASSQDPRLAVYNEQFF | TGCGCCAGCAGCCAAGATCCTAGACTAGCGGTCTACAATGAGCAGTTCTTC | TRBD2 | few | TRBJ2-1 | TRBV4-3
CSSFRSQETQYF | TGCAGCTCATTCCGGAGCCAAGAGACCCAGTACTTC | NA | NA | TRBJ2-5 | TRBV29-1
CASRPGTASHYEQYF | TGTGCCAGCAGGCCGGGAACGGCCTCCCACTACGAGCAGTACTTC | NA | NA | TRBJ2-7 | TRBV27
CSVEDRGSAFCNEQFF | TGCAGCGTTGAAGATCGGGGGTCAGCCTTTTGCAATGAGCAGTTCTTC | NA | many | TRBJ2-1 | TRBV29-1
CATLRQETPQETQYF | TGTGCCACCTTAAGACAGGAAACTCCTCAAGAGACCCAGTACTTC | NA | few | TRBJ2-5 | TRBV10-3
CASSSEGIVTNEQYF | TGTGCCAGCAGCTCAGAGGGTATTGTGACGAACGAGCAGTACTTC | NA | few | TRBJ2-7 | TRBV7-9
CASSHLAGGFTDTQYF | TGTGCCAGCAGTCACCTAGCGGGAGGCTTCACAGATACGCAGTATTTT | TRBD2 | NA | TRBJ2-3 | TRBV27
CASSHPGQGKNEQYF | TGCGCCAGCAGCCATCCTGGACAGGGGAAAAACGAGCAGTACTTC | TRBD1 | NA | TRBJ2-7 | TRBV4-3
CASRDPYGYTF | TGTGCCAGCAGGGATCCGTATGGCTACACCTTC | NA | NA | TRBJ1-2 | TRBV5-6
CASSFGLGRQETQYF | TGTGCCAGCAGCTTCGGACTTGGCCGACAAGAGACCCAGTACTTC | NA | many | TRBJ2-5 | TRBV7-9
CASSVGTINEQFF | TGTGCCAGCAGCGTCGGGACCATCAATGAGCAGTTCTTC | NA | NA | TRBJ2-1 | TRBV9
CASSLSRRGSGTDTQYF | TGTGCCAGCAGCTTATCTCGGCGCGGGAGTGGTACAGATACGCAGTATTTT | TRBD2 | few | TRBJ2-3 | TRBV11-3
CASSSRTGGGYTF | TGCGCCAGCAGCTCTCGGACAGGGGGCGGCTACACCTTC | TRBD1 | NA | TRBJ1-2 | TRBV5-1
CAISAQGPGETQYF | TGTGCCATCAGTGCCCAGGGCCCTGGAGAGACCCAGTACTTC | NA | NA | TRBJ2-5 | TRBV10-3
CASSPGISSYEQYF | TGTGCCAGCAGCCCCGGGATTTCCTCCTACGAGCAGTACTTC | NA | once | TRBJ2-7 | TRBV5-4
CSAREGTSGSYEQYF | TGCAGTGCTAGAGAGGGCACTAGCGGCTCCTACGAGCAGTACTTC | TRBD2 | NA | TRBJ2-7 | TRBV20-1
CASSYSIGSGNSYNEQFF | TGTGCCAGCAGTTACTCGATCGGAAGCGGGAACTCGTACAATGAGCAGTTCTTC | TRBD2 | few | TRBJ2-1 | TRBV6-2/TRBV6-3
CATSRDLVPGSLRETQYF | TGTGCCACCAGCAGAGATCTCGTTCCGGGTTCCCTCCGGGAGACCCAGTACTTC | NA | NA | TRBJ2-5 | TRBV15
CASSLGQDYEQYF | TGTGCCAGCTCACTGGGACAGGACTACGAGCAGTACTTC | TRBD1 | many | TRBJ2-7 | TRBV18
CASSLGAPGTGAYEQYF | TGTGCCAGCAGTTTAGGAGCCCCCGGGACAGGAGCCTACGAGCAGTACTTC | TRBD1 | NA | TRBJ2-7 | TRBV28
CSALGVAGQTYEQYF | TGCAGTGCTCTAGGGGTAGCGGGCCAAACCTACGAGCAGTACTTC | TRBD2 | NA | TRBJ2-7 | TRBV20-1
CSAQQGEQPQHF | TGCAGTGCTCAGCAGGGAGAACAGCCCCAGCATTTT | NA | few | TRBJ1-5 | TRBV20-1
CASSLGSLGGSGADTQYF | TGTGCCAGCAGCTTAGGGTCCTTGGGCGGGAGTGGCGCAGATACGCAGTATTTT | TRBD2 | many | TRBJ2-3 | TRBV7-8
CASSRRLNTGELFF | TGCGCCAGCAGCCGTCGTCTGAACACCGGGGAGCTGTTTTTT | NA | many | TRBJ2-2 | TRBV4-3
CASSQRLEPLTQYF | TGTGCCAGCAGCCAAAGACTAGAGCCCTTGACCCAGTACTTC | NA | few | TRBJ2-5 | TRBV4-2
CASSLGGQGRLLRTQYF | TGTGCCAGCAGCTTAGGGGGGCAGGGCCGACTCCTCAGGACCCAGTACTTC | NA | NA | TRBJ2-5 | TRBV7-9
CAWKRSEQYF | TGTGCCTGGAAGCGAAGCGAGCAGTACTTC | NA | NA | TRBJ2-7 | TRBV30
CASSQVGREHDEQFF | TGTGCCAGCAGCCAAGTGGGGCGGGAGCACGATGAGCAGTTCTTC | TRBD2 | many | TRBJ2-1 | TRBV4-2
CASSFLTGGGNTIYF | TGTGCCAGCAGTTTTCTCACAGGGGGCGGAAACACCATATATTTT | TRBD1 | few | TRBJ1-3 | TRBV12-3/TRBV12-4
CASSPLGLAGVKRDSREQYF | TGTGCCAGCAGTCCCCTGGGGCTAGCGGGAGTAAAAAGGGATTCGCGCGAGCAGTACTTC | TRBD2 | many | TRBJ2-7 | TRBV12-3/TRBV12-4